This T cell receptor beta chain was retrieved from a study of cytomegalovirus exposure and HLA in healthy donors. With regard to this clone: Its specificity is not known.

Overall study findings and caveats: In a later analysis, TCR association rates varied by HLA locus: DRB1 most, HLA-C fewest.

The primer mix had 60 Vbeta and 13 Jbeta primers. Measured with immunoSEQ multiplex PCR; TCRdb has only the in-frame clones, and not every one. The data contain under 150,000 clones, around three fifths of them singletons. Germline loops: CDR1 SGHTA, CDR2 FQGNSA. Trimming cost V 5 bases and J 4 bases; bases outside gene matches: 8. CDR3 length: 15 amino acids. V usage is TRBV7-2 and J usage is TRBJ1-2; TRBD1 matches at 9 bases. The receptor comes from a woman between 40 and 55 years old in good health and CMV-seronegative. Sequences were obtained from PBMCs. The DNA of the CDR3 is TGTGCCAGCAGCGCCTTACAGGGGGCAGGCTATGGCTACACCTTC. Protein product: CASSALQGAGYGYTF.